Below are 12 T cell receptor beta chains sequenced from a single sample in a study of T cell repertoires in cytomegalovirus infection. Each CDR3 protein is one row after TCRdb ran MiXCR on the reads. Found here are some 320,000 distinct CDR3 sequences, over 7.5% of them singletons; the top ten hold around 4.5%. What was sequenced was PBMCs. These receptors were taken from a human donor in good health (CMV status not recorded). Some clones in this sample may be carry-over from other donors' samples.

This clonotype was detected many times. V usage is TRBV7-9 and J usage is TRBJ2-5, with TRBD1 identical over 10 bases. The CDR3 is made up of 17 amino acids. Germline-derived CDR1 and CDR2 are SEHNR and FQNEAQ (reference sequence). V lost 2 bases, J lost 0 bases, and 6 bases stayed unmatched. The CDR3, as DNA: TGTGCCAGCAGCTTACCCGGAGGGACAGGGGACCAAGAGACCCAGTACTTC. Protein: CASSLPGGTGDQETQYF.

The chain is built from TRBV12-3 or TRBV12-4 and TRBJ2-1; 12 nucleotides align to TRBD2. The CDR3 length is 15 residues. Trimming cost V 1 base and J 9 bases; bases outside gene matches: 4. CDR3 sequence: CASSLGTSGTGEQFF. CDR3 bases: TGTGCCAGCAGTTTAGGGACTAGCGGGACTGGTGAGCAGTTCTTC.

This clonotype showed up many times. The chain couples TRBV7-6 to TRBJ2-3; perhaps TRBD2 as D (6 bases). V was pared by 5 bases and J by 3 bases, with 18 bases between. CDR1 SGHVS and CDR2 FNYEAQ come from the germline V gene. This CDR3 comprises 16 residues. The CDR3 sequence is CASSRGGTWVTDTQYF. The CDR3 DNA reads as TGTGCCAGCAGCCGTGGGGGGACTTGGGTGACAGATACGCAGTATTTT.

Many counts were recorded for this clonotype. This chain connects TRBV19 to TRBJ2-1; D not certain. V lost 1 base and J lost 3, with 10 bases in between. CDR1 LNHDA and CDR2 SQIVND come from the germline V gene (reference sequence). This CDR3 spans 15 amino acids. For the CDR3, the DNA is TGTGCCAGTAGTATAGGACCAGCTGGCTACAATGAGCAGTTCTTC. The encoded protein is CASSIGPAGYNEQFF.

On this clonotype itself: A much bigger clone sits one base away, suggesting this may be a read error. No conserved phenylalanine or tryptophan ends this CDR3, so it is likely a read error. The V call is TRBV7-2, the J call TRBJ1-1, with no clear D. The V and J ends lost 5 bases and 1 base respectively, with 17 bases between them. Per germline, CDR1 SGHTA and CDR2 FQGNSA. The CDR3 sequence is 16 residues long. CDR3 sequence: CASSQRAVAANTEAFS. The CDR3 region has the DNA TGTGCCAGCAGCCAAAGGGCCGTGGCGGCGAACACTGAAGCTTTCTCT.

The CDR3 protein is CSARGGTSALYEQYF. CDR3 DNA sequence: TGCAGTGCTAGAGGAGGGACTAGCGCACTTTACGAGCAGTACTTC. J is TRBJ2-7 and V is TRBV20-1; 10 bases map to TRBD2. The germline V gene has CDR1 DFQATT and CDR2 SNEGSKA (reference sequence). V was clipped by 1 base and J by 4 bases; unmatched bases: 7. The CDR3 contains 15 residues.

This clonotype was seen only a few times. The rearrangement links TRBV7-2 to TRBJ1-1; perhaps TRBD1 as D (6 bases). Trimming stripped 5 bases from V and 7 bases from J, with 17 bases between. CDR1 is SGHTA, CDR2 FQGNSA, per germline. The CDR3 extends over 14 amino acids. The CDR3 loop is CASSREGGLGEAFF. The CDR3 DNA follows: TGTGCCAGCAGCCGAGAGGGGGGACTCGGTGAAGCTTTCTTT.

This clonotype was seen repeatedly, ten times or more. This chain joins TRBV7-2 and TRBJ2-5, with a possible D match to TRBD2 (6 bases). CDR3 length: 11 residues. Trimming pared 4 bases from V and 10 bases from J, leaving 10 bases between. Germline assignment: CDR1 SGHTA and CDR2 FQGNSA. The CDR3, as DNA: TGTGCCAGCAGCTGGGGGGTTTACCAGTACTTC. As protein: CASSWGVYQYF.

The chain combines TRBV7-9 with TRBJ2-5; unclear D gene. Germline CDR1 and CDR2: SEHNR and FQNEAQ (reference sequence). CDR3 size: 14 residues. Deletions cut 5 bases from V and 1 base from J, with 11 bases between. The CDR3 loop reads CASSVSAPQETQYF. The CDR3, as DNA: TGTGCCAGCAGCGTTTCAGCGCCCCAAGAGACCCAGTACTTC.

The table lists this clonotype with a few counts. The chain joins TRBV7-2 to TRBJ2-7, with D unclear. Trimming took off 4 bases at V and 3 bases at J, with 13 bases between the two ends. CDR3 size: 14 residues. Germline V gene sequence: CDR1 SGHTA, CDR2 FQGNSA. CDR3 in amino acids: CASSSGPNNYEQYF. The CDR3 DNA sequence: TGTGCCAGCAGCTCCGGCCCGAATAACTACGAGCAGTACTTC. Full variable domain (rest looked up from reference TRBV7-2 and TRBJ2-7): GAGVSQSPSNKVTEKGKDVELRCDPISGHTALYWYRQSLGQGLEFLIYFQGNSAPDKSGLPSDRFSAERTGGSVSTLTIQRTQQEDSAVYLCASSSGPNNYEQYFGPGTRLTVT.

The chain combines TRBV5-1 with TRBJ2-3; D call uncertain. CDR1 and CDR2 from the germline V gene are SGHRS and YFSETQ. The germline V and J ends were trimmed by 5 bases and 3 bases, with 16 bases remaining between them. The CDR3 is 15 residues long. Here the CDR3 DNA reads TGCGCCAGCAGAAGAGATAGGTCCCTTACAGATACGCAGTATTTT. Translating gives CASRRDRSLTDTQYF. Combining the CDR3 with reference TRBV5-1 and TRBJ2-3 gives the whole variable domain KAGVTQTPRYLIKTRGQQVTLSCSPISGHRSVSWYQQTPGQGLQFLFEYFSETQRNKGNFPGRFSGRQFSNSRSEMNVSTLELGDSALYLCASRRDRSLTDTQYFGPGTRLTVL.

This clonotype was detected ten times or more. The chain couples TRBV6-5 to TRBJ2-5; D perhaps matches TRBD2 (6 bases). Per germline, CDR1 MNHEY and CDR2 SVGAGI. The V gene lost 6 bases and the J gene lost 5 bases, with 16 bases spanning the gap. This CDR3 is built from 14 residues. The CDR3: CASRGLSLIETQYF. The CDR3 DNA sequence: TGTGCCAGCAGGGGACTCTCGTTAATTGAGACCCAGTACTTC.